Sequencing of this T cell receptor beta chain was carried out in a study of cytomegalovirus exposure and HLA in healthy donors (dated by TCRdb to the late 2010s). About the full investigation: According to an earlier analysis of 550 to 700 of the donors, about 179 million T cells yielded 95 million to 140 million unique TCR beta sequences and about 300 Gb of sequence data. Roughly 300 gigabases of sequencing data and around 80 million unique TCR sequences made up an early release that covered under 750 HLA-typed donors. Of the 350 to 450 genotyped donors, 65% to 90% were placed in the genetic ancestry cluster associated with self-reported Caucasian donors. The aim of the study was to test whether cataloging public T cell receptors could identify signatures of past pathogen exposure. The T cell repertoires of 550 to 850 subjects were profiled by immunosequencing and related to cytomegalovirus serostatus. A separate validation cohort of 100 to 150 different subjects was used in addition to the roughly 670-subject first cohort. High-throughput TCR immunosequencing, statistical association of individual TCRs with disease status, and machine learning were combined to predict cytomegalovirus infection status. In a later analysis, previously published TCR beta repertoires from more than 500 donors were re-analyzed and high-resolution HLA genotyping was added so that TCR occurrence patterns could be studied. Rather than using new phenotypic data, the later analysis identified candidate immune exposures from TCR beta sequences and from how often those sequences occurred across donors. To decide whether each TCR beta V gene segment behaved as functional or pseudogenic, an earlier analysis of nearly 600 of the donors relied on high-throughput TCR beta sequencing. Donor age, sex, ethnicity and CMV serostatus were collected together with the repertoire data. A later genetic analysis used genome-wide SNP genotypes for 398 of the 666 donors, treating that subset as a discovery cohort. Every repertoire in the discovery cohort had been generated on one and the same sequencing platform. HLA typing included class I and class II loci at four-digit resolution. The number of donors typed differed by locus, with about 629-630 for A, B, C, DRB1 and DQB1, around 500 for DQA1, under 610 for DPA1, and some 470 for DPB1. Four to six DR-DQ haplotypes were handled as single units for association and clustering, since linkage in the cohort was strong. Across 300 to 500 genotyped donors of the cohort, an average of roughly 250,000 unique TCR beta nucleotide sequences per donor were sequenced, and approximately 17% of those sequences were non-productive. Results the study describes overall, beyond this receptor: Linkage disequilibrium might explain the correlated functional status among segregating V segments, but an unknown experimental factor could not be ruled out. The classifier was reported to diagnose cytomegalovirus status with high specificity and sensitivity in both the original cohort and the validation cohort. A later genetic analysis reported fewer N-insertions in productive TCRs among donors in an Asian-associated ancestry cluster than the roughly 620-donor mean. The presence/absence analyses assumed that sequencing depth was roughly uniform across donors, and that assumption may not be true. A further reported finding was that TCR beta sequences accurately predicted the HLA-A and HLA-B alleles for most subjects in the first cohort. In a later analysis, the rate of TCR association differed among HLA loci, with DRB1 alleles having the most associated TCRs and HLA-C alleles having the fewest. In the study, 150 to 200 TCR beta chains were listed as associated with cytomegalovirus. Most TCR sequences were observed very rarely across donors, whereas some public TCRs were present in many individuals. Seventeen rarely observed V segments, including chromosome 9 orphons, were excluded from the earlier analysis of several hundred of the donors because counts were too low. CMV serostatus was the only immune exposure information available for the cohort. A group of highly shared sequence variants was considered likely to be a technical artifact of the sequencing pipeline. This cohort had only TCR beta chains sequenced, and the lack of alpha or paired-chain data limited which features could be detected. Broadly in line with IMGT annotations, most TCR beta V segments showed up in productive rearrangements about 90% or about 30% of the time in an earlier analysis of around 600 of the donors. A later analysis reported that several top co-occurrence clusters appeared linked to parvovirus B19, influenza, CMV and Epstein-Barr virus. A later analysis associated 16,951 TCR beta sequences with specific HLA alleles at a false discovery rate of 0.05. The 87-base-pair reads could not distinguish some IMGT-functional V segments, including TRBV6-2 and TRBV6-3, so those segments were excluded. Strong co-occurrence of HLA alleles, especially DR and DQ, made assigning TCR associations to individual alleles difficult. In a later genetic analysis, a missense DCLRE1C variant was associated with V-gene and J-gene trimming of TCR beta chains, and the association was replicated in an independent cohort. Because some donors lacked HLA typing at each locus, the association tests relied only on the typed subset. According to a later analysis, most CMV-associated TCR beta chains appeared to be HLA-restricted, and the HLA associations seemed to be driven largely by CMV exposure. Compared with equally common non-associated chains, HLA-associated TCR beta chains in a later analysis were more clonally expanded and had lower generation probabilities. In vitro tests confirmed that a few of the cytomegalovirus-associated TCR beta chains recognize cytomegalovirus antigens. It was suggested by the authors that the approach could potentially be generalized to other disease states and immunological phenotypes.

In total, more than 500 healthy bone marrow donors made up the cohort. At the time of sampling, every cohort member was nominally healthy, though immune exposures that went unrecorded were likely present. The donor was CMV seropositive and belonged to the group of around 300 seropositive cohort members. Each donor provided a peripheral blood sample, and peripheral blood mononuclear cells were used for TCR beta sequencing. The Qiagen DNeasy Blood Extraction Kit was used to extract genomic DNA from the blood cell samples. Including the terminal cysteine and phenylalanine, the CDR3 comprises 19 residues. Of the read, only the CDR3 DNA is kept; its 57 bases are in frame from base 1. From the germline V gene, CDR1 is SGHTA and CDR2 is FQGTGA. Trimming costs V 3 bases and J 2 bases, and their ends lie 22 bases apart. The protocol used for the library was the immunoSEQ multiplex PCR assay. For the multiplex PCR, a mixture combining 60 forward primers for TCR Vbeta segments and 13 reverse primers for TCR Jbeta segments was used. The CDR3 region of rearranged TCR beta genes was amplified from genomic DNA by a multiplex PCR assay. On the Illumina HiSeq System, the amplified TCR beta libraries were sequenced as 87-base-pair reads. The paper's data handling went like this. A later analysis tallied 80 million to 95 million unique TCR beta chains across the 666 repertoires, and about 12 million of those chains were shared by two or more donors. To remove PCR and sequencing errors, raw reads were error-corrected and collapsed into unique sequences using a nearest-neighbor algorithm that merged closely related sequences. V, D and J gene segments were assigned by aligning CDR3 sequences to IMGT reference sequences. For a sequence to be retained, a match of at least six nucleotides was required to both a V gene segment and a J gene segment. Rearrangements were classified as productive when the CDR3 lacked stop codons and remained in frame with V and J, and all other rearrangements were classified as non-productive. Following IMGT convention, CDR3 was defined as the stretch from the second conserved V-encoded cysteine to the conserved J-encoded phenylalanine. The earlier analysis of about 640 of the donors excluded any sequence lacking an unambiguous match to a single V gene segment. In an earlier analysis of approximately 610 of the donors, V segments were called functional above 56.7% productive rearrangements and were called segregating when the between-donor standard deviation exceeded 5%. A statistical classification framework was developed to diagnose cytomegalovirus status using the catalog of TCR beta chain sequences. In a later analysis, TCR nucleotide sequences were compared against IMGT/GENE-DB human TR gene sequences so that V and J genes could be assigned. In a later analysis, CDR3 sequences and most-parsimonious VDJ recombination scenarios were assigned using the TCRdist pipeline. In a later analysis, each TCR beta chain was defined by its CDR3 amino acid sequence together with its V-gene family, and reads without a unique V-gene family were excluded. To address suspected cross-contamination and a sequencing artifact, a later analysis removed 592 highly shared, low-generation-probability nucleotide sequences. For each public chain, a later analysis derived a clonal expansion index from normalized ranks of inferred template counts within each repertoire. In a later analysis, generation probabilities were computed using a VDJ recombination model fitted to out-of-frame rearrangements, and the results were checked against IGoR. In a later analysis, hypergeometric tests were used to score TCR-TCR, TCR-HLA and TCR-CMV co-occurrence, with a repertoire-size bias correction applied to TCR pairs. A later analysis estimated false discovery rates by permuting HLA or CMV assignments 20 times. In a later analysis, co-occurring TCRs were grouped using DBSCAN, and TCRdist sequence similarity was added for clustering within HLA-allele-positive subsets. Repertoires with fewer than 30,000 or more than 120,000 public chains, plus five repertoires with anomalous nucleotide sharing, were excluded from co-occurrence clustering. This immuneACCESS table, as held by TCRdb, lists in-frame sequences with V and J called but not all clones. Of the missing ones, under half trace to an unresolved V gene in checked studies; the others have no known cause. The V and J calls and clone size are taken from that table; D and trimming were inferred from the DNA. Counted in this sample were approximately 160,000 clones; about 83% of them appeared once. Together, the top ten hold under 5% of the sample.

This clone was seen a handful of times. It has no known antigen specificity. Qualities for individual bases were not recorded, and no much larger clone is one base off. This clonotype originated in a girl between 10 and 17 years old in good health and CMV-seropositive. The chain employs TRBV7-3 and TRBJ2-2, and possibly TRBD1, on 6 matching bases. Sequencing was carried out using PBMCs. The CDR3 reads as follows: CASSFDRTDPQINTGELFF. In nucleotide form, the sequence is TGTGCCAGCAGCTTTGACAGGACTGACCCTCAAATAAACACCGGGGAGCTGTTTTTT.